The 24 T cell receptor beta chains reported below all come from one sample, sequenced in a study of early T cells in non-severe SARS-CoV-2 infection. TCRdb itself ran the 5' RACE reads through MiXCR, one entry per CDR3 protein. In the table there are approximately 52,000 distinct CDR3 sequences, approximately 15% of which are singletons. Sample: whole blood, taken at baseline. The origin of the receptors is an adult who was a healthcare worker with PCR-confirmed SARS-CoV-2 infection or an uninfected control (not recorded which).

This clonotype was observed a handful of times. This chain connects TRBV11-2 to TRBJ2-2; D possibly corresponds to TRBD2 (6 bases). CDR1 and CDR2 (germline): SGHAT, FQNNGV. V was pared by 5 bases and J by 2 bases, with 9 bases between. The CDR3 runs to 14 residues. CDR3 coding DNA: TGTGCCAGCAGCGCCGGGAGTAACACCGGGGAGCTGTTTTTT. It encodes CASSAGSNTGELFF.

J is TRBJ2-1 and V is TRBV9; D is possibly TRBD2 (6 bases). Trimming removed 2 bases from V and 2 bases from J, with 11 bases in between. This CDR3 has 15 amino acids. In germline, CDR1 is SGDLS, CDR2 YYNGEE. The CDR3 coding sequence is TGTGCCAGCAGCGTGCGGGAAGGGACCTACAATGAGCAGTTCTTC. As protein: CASSVREGTYNEQFF.

This clonotype was counted a few times. V gene TRBV2 combines with J gene TRBJ2-1; D could derive from TRBD1 or TRBD2 (5 bases each). Germline V gene lookup returns CDR1 SNHLY and CDR2 FYNNEI. The germline V and J ends were trimmed by 5 bases and 3 bases, with 8 bases remaining between them. The CDR3 contains 13 residues. The CDR3 DNA sequence: TGTGCCAGCAGTCGGGACGTCTACAATGAGCAGTTCTTC. Encoded protein: CASSRDVYNEQFF.

The CDR3 sequence: CASSQDRLEQFF. In DNA form, the CDR3 reads TGCGCCAGCAGCCAAGATCGTCTTGAGCAGTTCTTC. The genes are TRBV4-1 and TRBJ2-1; no clear D gene. This CDR3 spans 12 amino acids. V lost 0 bases, J lost 9 bases, and 6 bases lay in between. Germline V gene lookup returns CDR1 MGHRA and CDR2 YSYEKL.

The rearrangement joins TRBV24-1 to TRBJ1-1; D not resolved. The CDR3 contains 15 residues. Germline CDR1 reads KGHDR; CDR2 reads SFDVKD. Deletions cut 7 bases from V and 4 bases from J, with 18 bases between. The CDR3 sequence: CATRTRYRDVTEAFF. CDR3 coding DNA: TGTGCCACCAGGACCCGGTACCGTGACGTCACTGAAGCTTTCTTT.

The chain uses TRBV28 and TRBJ2-7; 10 positions agree with TRBD2. This CDR3 spans 13 amino acids. Unmatched junction bases numbered 6, after V lost 11 bases and J lost 2 bases. Germline CDR1 and CDR2: MDHEN and SYDVKM. The CDR3 sequence: CAGSSGRTYEQYF. As DNA, the CDR3 is TGTGCCGGTTCTAGCGGGAGAACCTACGAGCAGTACTTC. The variable domain in full, with the rest retrieved from reference TRBV28 and TRBJ2-7, is DVKVTQSSRYLVKRTGEKVFLECVQDMDHENMFWYRQDPGLGLRLIYFSYDVKMKEKGDIPEGYSVSREKKERFSLILESASTNQTSMYLCAGSSGRTYEQYFGPGTRLTVT.

The chain employs TRBV27 and TRBJ2-1; TRBD2 might be the D (7 bases). This CDR3 comprises 15 residues. The germline V gene encodes CDR1 MNHEY and CDR2 SMNVEV (reference sequence). Trimming stripped 4 bases from V and 3 bases from J, with 13 bases between. CDR3 amino acids: CASSSPGGFYNEQFF. In nucleotides, the CDR3 is TGTGCCAGCAGTTCCCCGGGGGGCTTCTACAATGAGCAGTTCTTC.

This clonotype was counted at least ten times. The chain carries TRBV11-2 and TRBJ2-1, with 9 positions matching TRBD2. This CDR3 region has 15 residues. V shed 5 bases and J 7 bases; nucleotides not matched to a gene: 9. The germline V gene has CDR1 SGHAT and CDR2 FQNNGV. The CDR3 DNA reads as TGTGCCAGCAGCCTTCAGCGGGAGGCCTTTAATGAGCAGTTCTTC. Encoded protein: CASSLQREAFNEQFF.

This clonotype has only a few counts. The CDR3 is CASSSVRVEDRGNYEQYF. The CDR3 nucleotides are TGTGCCAGCAGCTCAGTGCGCGTAGAGGACAGGGGGAACTACGAGCAGTACTTC. The chain combines TRBV7-2 with TRBJ2-7; 10 nucleotides match TRBD1. Germline lookup yields CDR1 SGHTA and CDR2 FQGNSA. After removal of 4 bases from V and 3 bases from J, the junction contained 15 bases not matched to a gene. CDR3 length equals 18 residues.

This clonotype has a count of ten or more. J is TRBJ1-3 and V is TRBV6-6, with unresolved D. CDR1 and CDR2 from the germline V gene are MNHNY and SVGAGI (reference sequence). The CDR3 length is 16 residues. The ends were cut back, 2 bases at V and 0 bases at J, with 11 bases in the middle. In DNA, the CDR3 is TGTGCCAGCAGTTACGACAACAGCTACTCTGGAAACACCATATATTTT. Residues: CASSYDNSYSGNTIYF.

J is TRBJ2-1 and V is TRBV3-1; 15 bases are a match to TRBD2. Germline V gene sequence: CDR1 LGHDT, CDR2 YNNKEL (reference sequence). The V segment lost 3 bases and the J segment 0 bases; nucleotides outside the gene matches: 6. The length of the CDR3 is 19 residues. This CDR3 reads CASSQGTSGGFSSYNEQFF. The DNA of the CDR3 is TGTGCCAGCAGCCAGGGGACTAGCGGGGGGTTCAGCTCCTACAATGAGCAGTTCTTC.

V is TRBV14 and J is TRBJ2-1; D assignment may be TRBD1 or TRBD2 (6 bases each). The CDR3 consists of 13 residues. Germline V gene data show CDR1 as SGHDN and CDR2 as FVKESK. V lost 3 bases and J 10 bases, leaving 13 bases between the germline ends. CDR3 nucleotide sequence: TGTGCCAGCAGCCAGTGGACCGGGGGCGAGCAGTTCTTC. This sequence encodes CASSQWTGGEQFF.

The chain carries TRBV29-1 and TRBJ2-2; 9 bases align to TRBD1. This CDR3 is built from 16 residues. With 4 bases clipped from V and 3 bases from J, the junction kept 9 bases outside the gene matches. Per germline, CDR1 SQVTM and CDR2 ANQGSEA. CDR3 loop: CSVAYGTGTDTGELFF. The DNA of the CDR3 is TGCAGCGTTGCTTACGGGACAGGGACGGACACCGGGGAGCTGTTTTTT.

The chain employs TRBV5-4 and TRBJ1-1; no reliable D call. V was shortened by 6 bases and J by 1 base, with 10 bases between the two germline ends. This CDR3 comprises 13 residues. Germline V gene lookup returns CDR1 SGHNT and CDR2 YYREEE (reference sequence). The CDR3: CASKRTGNTEAFF. CDR3 DNA sequence: TGTGCCAGCAAAAGGACGGGGAACACTGAAGCTTTCTTT.

CDR3 bases: TGTGCCATCAACGGTGGACGGGAGAACTCCTACGAGCAGTACTTC. Protein: CAINGGRENSYEQYF. The rearrangement links TRBV2 to TRBJ2-7, with TRBD2 as a possible D gene (6 bases). V lost 10 bases and J lost 0, with 19 bases in between. The CDR3 is 15 amino acids. Germline CDR1 SNHLY, CDR2 FYNNEI.

The V gene is TRBV19, the J gene TRBJ2-7; no clear D gene. Trimming removed 3 bases from V and 2 bases from J, with 14 bases in between. Germline V gene sequence: CDR1 LNHDA, CDR2 SQIVND (reference sequence). The length of the CDR3 is 15 residues. The CDR3 sequence is CASSMVLSQAYEQYF. As DNA, the CDR3 is TGTGCCAGTAGTATGGTCCTTAGTCAGGCCTACGAGCAGTACTTC.

This clonotype was recorded many times. The chain uses TRBV6-1 and TRBJ1-1; D is unclear. This CDR3 comprises 14 residues. V was clipped by 6 bases and J by 3 bases, with 14 bases between them. Germline CDR1 is MNHNS and CDR2 is SASEGT. The chain's CDR3 is CASRELDGHTEAFF. The CDR3 bases are TGTGCCAGCAGGGAATTGGACGGCCACACTGAAGCTTTCTTT.

This sequence joins TRBV7-6 and TRBJ2-1; D remains unclear. Germline CDR1 SGHVS, CDR2 FNYEAQ. Trimming left V 3 bases short and J 7 bases short, with 7 bases between. The length of the CDR3 is 12 residues. The CDR3, as DNA: TGTGCCAGCAGCTTTTCCGGAAATGAGCAGTTCTTC. Its translation: CASSFSGNEQFF.

This clonotype was counted only a few times. The CDR3 DNA is TGTGCCAGCAGCTTGAGCGGGGACTCCTACGAGCAGTACTTC. This codes for CASSLSGDSYEQYF. This chain links TRBV7-3 with TRBJ2-7, with TRBD2 matching over 7 bases. Germline trimming cut 3 bases from V and 0 bases from J; bases unmatched to any gene: 2. Germline V lookup: CDR1 SGHTA, CDR2 FQGTGA. The CDR3 has 14 residues.

The chain couples TRBV29-1 to TRBJ2-5, with D uncertain. CDR1 SQVTM and CDR2 ANQGSEA come from the germline V gene. The CDR3 loop spans 9 amino acids. V was pared by 3 bases and J by 8 bases, with 4 bases between. CDR3 sequence reads: CSVDGTQYF. The CDR3 coding sequence is TGCAGCGTTGACGGCACCCAGTACTTC. The full variable domain, with the rest looked up from reference TRBV29-1 and TRBJ2-5, is SAVISQKPSRDICQRGTSLTIQCQVDSQVTMMFWYRQQPGQSLTLIATANQGSEATYESGFVIDKFPISRPNLTFSTLTVSNMSPEDSSIYLCSVDGTQYFGPGTRLLVL.

This rearrangement joins TRBV7-8 to TRBJ2-2; the D is unclear. Germline V gene sequence: CDR1 SGHVS, CDR2 FQNEAQ. The CDR3 is made up of 13 amino acids. Trimming pared 5 bases from V and 11 bases from J, leaving 15 bases between. CDR3 sequence: CASSLRAHIELFF. DNA of the CDR3: TGTGCCAGCAGCCTACGGGCACATATAGAGCTGTTTTTT.

The table lists this clonotype with many counts. The V and J genes are TRBV3-1 and TRBJ2-7; no reliable D call. This CDR3 contains 12 residues. Trimming left V 2 bases short and J 3 bases short, with 5 bases between. CDR1 is LGHDT and CDR2 is YNNKEL in the germline V gene (reference sequence). The CDR3, as DNA: TGTGCCAGCAGCCAAAGGGACTACGAGCAGTACTTC. Translation: CASSQRDYEQYF.

This clonotype was detected a few times. The chain uses TRBV12-3 or TRBV12-4 and TRBJ2-7, with D maybe TRBD1 (6 bases). V was shortened by 3 bases and J by 3 bases, with 12 bases between the two germline ends. The CDR3 contains 14 residues. This CDR3 is CASSLGQGFYEQYF. The CDR3 nucleotides read TGTGCCAGCAGTTTGGGGCAGGGGTTCTACGAGCAGTACTTC.

The chain carries TRBV6-4 and TRBJ2-3, with D unresolved. Germline V gene data show CDR1 as MRHNA and CDR2 as SNTAGT. This CDR3 is built from 16 residues. Between the trimmed V and J ends, which lost 1 base and 0 bases, there was a span of 11 bases. The CDR3 coding sequence is TGTGCCAGCAGTGACTTGCCCGACGGTAGCACAGATACGCAGTATTTT. This translates into CASSDLPDGSTDTQYF.